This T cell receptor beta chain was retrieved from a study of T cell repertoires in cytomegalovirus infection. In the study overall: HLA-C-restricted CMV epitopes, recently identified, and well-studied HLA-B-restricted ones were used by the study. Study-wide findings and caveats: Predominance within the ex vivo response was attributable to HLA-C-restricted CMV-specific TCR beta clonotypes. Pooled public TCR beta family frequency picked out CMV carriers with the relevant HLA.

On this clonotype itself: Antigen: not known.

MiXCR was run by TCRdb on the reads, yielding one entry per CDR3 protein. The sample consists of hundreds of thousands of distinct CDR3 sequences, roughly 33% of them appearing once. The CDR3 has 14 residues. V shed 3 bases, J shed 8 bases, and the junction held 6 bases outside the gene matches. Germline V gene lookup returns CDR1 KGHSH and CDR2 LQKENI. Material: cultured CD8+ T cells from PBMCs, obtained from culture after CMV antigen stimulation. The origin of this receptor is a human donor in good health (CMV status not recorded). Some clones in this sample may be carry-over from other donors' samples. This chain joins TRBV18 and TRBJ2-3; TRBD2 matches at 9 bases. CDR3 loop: CASSPPLAGGTQYF. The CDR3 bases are TGTGCCAGCTCACCTCCACTAGCGGGTGGTACGCAGTATTTT.